This T cell receptor (beta chain) was sequenced during a study of T cell responses to AZD1222 COVID-19 vaccine. Turning to this clone: Antigen: not known.

Clones were sequenced by immunoSEQ multiplex PCR, and TCRdb holds only the in-frame ones, with some missing. The table shows roughly 99,000 clones, with around 91% occurring only once. The CDR3 loop spans 15 amino acids. The V gene's germline CDR1 is SEHNR and CDR2 FQNEAQ (reference sequence). Trimming removed 5 bases from V and 2 bases from J; junction bases left unmatched: 9. Study results and caveats: Repertoire samples came only from after the peak T cell response. Spike-wide vaccine-associated CD4 TCRs dominated at 160-218 and 743-854. Only a handful of AZD1222 recipients, roughly 6 in all, had baseline seropositivity. Close to half of all spike-specific TCRs reportedly target regions of the variants that are unmutated.

The TCR sequence derives from an adult in good health. The V and J genes are TRBV7-9 and TRBJ2-7; TRBD1 aligns across 7 bases. Sample: peripheral blood, taken on day 0 of AZD1222 vaccination. The CDR3 sequence is CASSLTGEPPYEQYF. The DNA for the CDR3 is TGTGCCAGCAGCCTTACAGGGGAACCCCCCTACGAGCAGTACTTC.